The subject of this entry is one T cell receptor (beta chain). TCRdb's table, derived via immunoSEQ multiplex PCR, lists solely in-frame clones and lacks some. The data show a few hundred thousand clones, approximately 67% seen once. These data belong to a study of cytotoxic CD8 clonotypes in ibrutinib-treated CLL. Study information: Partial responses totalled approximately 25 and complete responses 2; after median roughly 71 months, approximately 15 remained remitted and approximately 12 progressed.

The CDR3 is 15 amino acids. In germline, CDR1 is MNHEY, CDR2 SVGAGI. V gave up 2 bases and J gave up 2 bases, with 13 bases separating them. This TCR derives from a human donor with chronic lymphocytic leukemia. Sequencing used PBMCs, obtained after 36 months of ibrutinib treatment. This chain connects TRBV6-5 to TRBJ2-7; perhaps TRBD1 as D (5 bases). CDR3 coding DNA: TGTGCCAGCAGTTACAGAGGACATCGAGCCTACGAGCAGTACTTC. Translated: CASSYRGHRAYEQYF.